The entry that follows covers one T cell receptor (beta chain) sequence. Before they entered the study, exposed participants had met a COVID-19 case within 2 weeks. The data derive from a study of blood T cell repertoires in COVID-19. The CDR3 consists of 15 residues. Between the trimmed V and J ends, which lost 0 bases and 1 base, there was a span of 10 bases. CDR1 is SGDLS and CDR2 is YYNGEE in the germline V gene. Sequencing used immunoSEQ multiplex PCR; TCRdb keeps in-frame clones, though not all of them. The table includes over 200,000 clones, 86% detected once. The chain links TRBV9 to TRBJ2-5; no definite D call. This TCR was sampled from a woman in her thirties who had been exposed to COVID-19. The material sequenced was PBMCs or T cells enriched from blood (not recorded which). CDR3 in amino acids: CASSVDPDIQETQYF. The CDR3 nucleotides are TGTGCCAGCAGCGTAGACCCCGACATCCAAGAGACCCAGTACTTC.